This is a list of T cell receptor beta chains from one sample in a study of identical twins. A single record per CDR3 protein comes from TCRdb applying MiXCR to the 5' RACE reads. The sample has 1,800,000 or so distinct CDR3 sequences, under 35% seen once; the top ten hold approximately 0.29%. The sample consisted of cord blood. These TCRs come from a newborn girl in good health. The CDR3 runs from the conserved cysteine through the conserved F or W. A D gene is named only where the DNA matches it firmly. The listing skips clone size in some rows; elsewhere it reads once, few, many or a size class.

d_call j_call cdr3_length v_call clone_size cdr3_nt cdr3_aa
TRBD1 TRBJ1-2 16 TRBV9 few TGTGCCAGCAGCCCTCGGACAGGCCTTACTAACTATGGCTACACCTTC CASSPRTGLTNYGYTF
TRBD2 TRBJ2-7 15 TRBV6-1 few TGTGCCAGCAGTACAACTAGCGGGTTCTCCTACGAGCAGTACTTC CASSTTSGFSYEQYF
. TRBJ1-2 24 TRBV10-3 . . CAISEKEETQFFGPGTGGSYGYTF
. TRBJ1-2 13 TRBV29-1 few TGCAGCGTTGAACCTGAGGGGCTGAGGGGCTACACCTTC CSVEPEGLRGYTF
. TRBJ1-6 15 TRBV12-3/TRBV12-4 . TGTGCCAGCAGTTTTTATGGGTCCTATAATTCACCCCTCCACTTT CASSFYGSYNSPLHF
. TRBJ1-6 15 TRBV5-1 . TGCGCCAGCAGCTTGTCAGACTACTATAATTCACCCCTCCACTTT CASSLSDYYNSPLHF
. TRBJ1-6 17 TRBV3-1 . TGTGCCAGCAGCCAAGTTTGGCAGGGCTCCTATAATTCACCCCTCCACTTT CASSQVWQGSYNSPLHF
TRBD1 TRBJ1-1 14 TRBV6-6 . TGTGCCAGCCCTCCGACAGGGAGGAACACTGAAGCTTTCTTT CASPPTGRNTEAFF
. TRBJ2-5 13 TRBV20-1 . TGCAGTGCTATGCCTGCAGCCCAAGAGACCCAGTACTTC CSAMPAAQETQYF
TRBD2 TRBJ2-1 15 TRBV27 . TGTGCCAGCAGTTTACCCGACGCGGGGGACAATGAGCAGTTCTTC CASSLPDAGDNEQFF
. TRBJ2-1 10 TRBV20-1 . TGCAGTGCTAGAATCGCGGAGCAGTTCTTC CSARIAEQFF
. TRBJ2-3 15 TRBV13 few TGTGCCAGCAGCTCCCGGGGTAGCGTCACAGATACGCAGTATTTT CASSSRGSVTDTQYF
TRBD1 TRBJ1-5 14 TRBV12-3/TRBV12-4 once TGTGCCGGCAGTTGGACAGGGTCGGATCAGCCCCAGCATTTT CAGSWTGSDQPQHF
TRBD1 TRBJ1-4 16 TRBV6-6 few TGTGCCAGCAGCCAGCAGTTAACAGGGGCGGATGAAAAACTGTTTTTT CASSQQLTGADEKLFF
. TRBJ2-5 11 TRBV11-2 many TGCGCCAGCAGCAAACAAGAGACCCAGTACTTC CASSKQETQYF
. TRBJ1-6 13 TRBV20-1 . TGCAGTGCCGCCGGGACGGTTAATTCACCCCTCCACTTT CSAAGTVNSPLHF
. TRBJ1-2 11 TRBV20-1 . TGCAGTGGGACAGCTAACTATGGCTACACCTTC CSGTANYGYTF
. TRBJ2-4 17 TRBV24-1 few TGTGCCACCAGTGATACAGGGACGGGGGTAGCCAAAAACATTCAGTACTTC CATSDTGTGVAKNIQYF
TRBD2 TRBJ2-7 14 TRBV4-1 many TGTGCCAGCAGTCATAGCGGGGGACCCTACGAGCAGTACTTC CASSHSGGPYEQYF
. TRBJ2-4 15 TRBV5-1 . TGCGCCAGCAGCCCCACATCGGGCAGGACGGACATTCAGTACTTC CASSPTSGRTDIQYF
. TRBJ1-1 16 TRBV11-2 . TGTGCCAGCAGCTTAGAGGGGGCAGGGTCGCGCACTGAAGCTTTCTTT CASSLEGAGSRTEAFF
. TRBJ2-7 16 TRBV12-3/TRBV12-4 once TGTGCCTGCAGTTTAGCGCTAAAACTCGGCAGGTACGAGCAGTACTTC CACSLALKLGRYEQYF
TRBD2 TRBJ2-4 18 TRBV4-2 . TGTGCCAGCAGCCAAGATCGGGGACTAGCGGGAGCCAAAAACATTCAGTACTTC CASSQDRGLAGAKNIQYF
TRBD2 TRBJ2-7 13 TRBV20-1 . TGCAGTGCTAGTAGCGGGGGGGCGCATGAGCAGTACTTC CSASSGGAHEQYF
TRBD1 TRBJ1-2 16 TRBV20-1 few TGCAGTGCTAGAGATCCATTAAGGACAGGGGGCAAAGGCTACACCTTC CSARDPLRTGGKGYTF
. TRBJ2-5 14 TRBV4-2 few TGTGCCAGCAGCAATCCGGGACTTGAAGAGACCCAGTACTTC CASSNPGLEETQYF